This T cell receptor beta chain was profiled in a study of T-cell reconstitution after alpha-beta-depleted transplantation in children. Researchers prepared the TCRbeta library using unique molecular identifiers, the study reports. TCRdb analysed the PCR reads with MiXCR anew, one entry per CDR3 protein. The sample lists 800,000 to 1,000,000 distinct CDR3 sequences, about 29% occurring once. Study-level findings and limits: Expanded graft clones, several hundred of them, were reportedly the source of alpha-beta T cells about two months after transplant. T-cell counts and diversity were attributed mostly to newly produced T cells one year after transplant.

Notes on this clonotype: Its antigen remains unidentified.

V gave up 5 bases and J gave up 1 base, with 14 bases separating them. The CDR3 consists of 15 residues. In germline, CDR1 is LNHDA, CDR2 SQIVND (reference sequence). The TCR originated in a boy younger than two who had a stem cell transplant for SCID, so the T cells may come from the graft donor. V usage is TRBV19 and J usage is TRBJ2-5; possible D gene TRBD2, 6 bases. The specimen comprised PBMCs, mostly from graft donor cells, sampled 360 days after TCRalphabeta/CD19-depleted stem cell transplant. CDR3 residues: CASSALTSPQETQYF. CDR3 coding DNA: TGTGCCAGTAGTGCCCTTACTAGCCCCCAAGAGACCCAGTACTTC.